What follows are 2 T cell receptor beta chains derived from one specimen sequenced in a study of cytomegalovirus exposure and HLA in healthy donors. The PCR had 60 Vbeta and 13 Jbeta primers. The assay was immunoSEQ multiplex PCR, and TCRdb's table has in-frame clones only and misses some. The repertoire holds around 150,000 clones, roughly 78% seen once, with under 5.5% in the top ten. What was sequenced was PBMCs. The receptors originated from a man in his forties or fifties in good health and CMV-seropositive.

The chain joins TRBV27 to TRBJ2-3; 10 nucleotides align to TRBD1. The V segment lost 6 bases and the J segment 5 bases; nucleotides outside the gene matches: 8. This CDR3 spans 15 amino acids. Germline V gene sequence: CDR1 MNHEY, CDR2 SMNVEV (reference sequence). This CDR3 is CASSQDRGGRDTQYF. The CDR3 bases are TGTGCCAGCAGCCAGGACAGGGGGGGTAGAGATACGCAGTATTTT.

This chain uses TRBV19 with TRBJ2-6; TRBD1 aligns across 8 bases. Looked up from germline, CDR1 is LNHDA and CDR2 is SQIVND (reference sequence). The CDR3 is made up of 18 amino acids. Trimming at V came to 1 base and at J to 2 bases, leaving 7 bases not matched to a gene. In DNA, the CDR3 is TGTGCCAGTAGTATAGGAGGCAGGGGGCGCACTGGGGCCAACGTCCTGACTTTC. It yields the protein CASSIGGRGRTGANVLTF.